The T cell receptor (beta chain) described here comes from a study of graft-versus-host responses after intestinal transplantation. As for the study in general: Every transplant recipient was induced with anti-thymocyte globulin, then maintained on tacrolimus and steroids for around 3 years. Study findings and constraints: Circulating GvH clone levels at their peak were associated with HvG declines (early post-transplant). Patients who carried graft-donor T cell macrochimerism also had high graft-versus-host to host-versus-graft clonal ratios in their allografts.

Concerning this clone: The target antigen is unknown.

Germline assignment: CDR1 SGHTA and CDR2 FQGNSA. The CDR3 loop spans 15 amino acids. Trimming removed 3 bases from V and 4 bases from J, with 15 bases in between. Sequenced by immunoSEQ multiplex PCR; TCRdb stores in-frame clones only, minus some. The table has around 90,000 clones, around 93% seen once. This specimen consisted of unstimulated CD8+ T cells sorted from spleen or lymph node cells, obtained before transplant. The chain uses TRBV7-2 and TRBJ1-2; D gene unclear. The clonotype comes from a human donor who was the organ donor for an intestinal transplant. The CDR3 DNA sequence: TGTGCCAGCAGCTTCCCCCGCGCGGGCGGCTATGGCTACACCTTC. Translated, it gives CASSFPRAGGYGYTF.